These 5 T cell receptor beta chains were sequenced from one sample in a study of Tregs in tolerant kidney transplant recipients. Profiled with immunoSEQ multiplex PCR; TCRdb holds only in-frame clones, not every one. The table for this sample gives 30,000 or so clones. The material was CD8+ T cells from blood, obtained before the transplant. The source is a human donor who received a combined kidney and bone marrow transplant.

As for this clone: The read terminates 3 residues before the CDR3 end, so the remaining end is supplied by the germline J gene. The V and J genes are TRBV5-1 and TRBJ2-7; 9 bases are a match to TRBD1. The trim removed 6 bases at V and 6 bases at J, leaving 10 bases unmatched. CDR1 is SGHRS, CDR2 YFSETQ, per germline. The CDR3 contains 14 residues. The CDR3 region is CASMPGQGPPEQYF. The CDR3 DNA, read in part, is TGCGCCAGCATGCCGGGACAGGGACCACCCGAG.

The CDR3 bases that were read are TGTGCCAGCAGCTTGGGTGGGGGGAGTCTCGATACG. It encodes CASSLGGGSLDT. The whole CDR3 is CASSLGGGSLDTQYF. The chain is built from TRBV7-2 and TRBJ2-3, with a tentative D call TRBD2 (6 bases). The CDR3 end falls 3 residues outside the read, so it is completed with the germline J gene. Germline CDR1 is SGHTA and CDR2 is FQGNSA. Trimming took 3 bases from V and 6 from J, leaving 16 bases between them. There are 15 residues in the CDR3.

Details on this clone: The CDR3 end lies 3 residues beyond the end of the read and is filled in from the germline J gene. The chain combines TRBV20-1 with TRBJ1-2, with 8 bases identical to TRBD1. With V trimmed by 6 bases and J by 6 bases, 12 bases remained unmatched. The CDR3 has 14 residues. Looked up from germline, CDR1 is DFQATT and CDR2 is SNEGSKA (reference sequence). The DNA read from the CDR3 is TGCAGTGCCGCCCCGCGGACAGGGCCCCATGGC. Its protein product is CSAAPRTGPHG. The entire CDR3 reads CSAAPRTGPHGYTF.

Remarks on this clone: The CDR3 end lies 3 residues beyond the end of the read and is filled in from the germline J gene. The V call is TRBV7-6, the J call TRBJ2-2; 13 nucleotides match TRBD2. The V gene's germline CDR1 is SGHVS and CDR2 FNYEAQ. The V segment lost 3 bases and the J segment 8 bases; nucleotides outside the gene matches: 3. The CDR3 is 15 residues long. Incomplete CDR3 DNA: TGTGCCAGCAGCTTCGGGACTAGCGGGACGGGGGAG. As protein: CASSFGTSGTGE. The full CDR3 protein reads CASSFGTSGTGELFF. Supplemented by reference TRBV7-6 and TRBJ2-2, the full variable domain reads GAGVSQSPRYKVTKRGQDVALRCDPISGHVSLYWYRQALGQGPEFLTYFNYEAQQDKSGLPNDRFSAERPEGSISTLTIQRTEQRDSAMYRCASSFGTSGTGELFFGEGSRLTVL.

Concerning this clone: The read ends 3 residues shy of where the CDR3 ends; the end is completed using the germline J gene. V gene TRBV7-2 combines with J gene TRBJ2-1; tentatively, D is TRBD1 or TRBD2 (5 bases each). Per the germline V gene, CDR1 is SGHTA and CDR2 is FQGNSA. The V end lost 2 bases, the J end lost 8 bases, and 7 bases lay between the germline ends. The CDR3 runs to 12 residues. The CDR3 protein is CASSLRGDEQFF. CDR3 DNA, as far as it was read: TGTGCCAGCAGCTTACGAGGGGATGAG.